A single sample gave rise to the 24 T cell receptor beta chains below, sequenced in a study of blood T cell repertoires in COVID-19. Generated by immunoSEQ multiplex PCR, the TCRdb table keeps only in-frame clones and is missing some. Altogether about 200,000 clones are present, about 85% being singletons, with the ten largest covering approximately 0.99%. Sequencing was carried out using peripheral blood. The receptors here all came from a man in his 60s with COVID-19, enrolled during active disease.

V is TRBV12-3 or TRBV12-4 and J is TRBJ2-7; D is perhaps TRBD2 (5 bases). V dropped 6 bases and J dropped 3 bases, with 12 bases sitting between them. The CDR3 covers 13 residues. In DNA form, the CDR3 reads TGTGCCAGCAGCCGCCGGGGTGGCTACGAGCAGTACTTC. Translated, it gives CASSRRGGYEQYF.

A few counts support this clone. The rearrangement uses TRBV12-3 or TRBV12-4 and TRBJ1-5; 8 bases match TRBD1. Trimming removed 5 bases from V and 16 bases from J; junction bases left unmatched: 7. The CDR3 is 11 amino acids. The CDR3 sequence: CASSQGTGQHF. Written as DNA, the CDR3 is TGTGCCAGCAGTCAGGGGACAGGACAACATTTT.

This clone showed up just a few times. The V call is TRBV6-6, the J call TRBJ1-6, with D perhaps TRBD1 (5 bases). In germline, CDR1 is MNHNY, CDR2 SVGAGI (reference sequence). V was clipped by 6 bases and J by 7 bases, with 16 bases between them. The CDR3 loop spans 15 amino acids. The CDR3 bases are TGTGCCAGCAGGGCGACAGCGTGGCTAAATTCACCCCTCCACTTT. Its protein product is CASRATAWLNSPLHF.

The rearrangement links TRBV6-4 to TRBJ2-3, with 8 bases identical to TRBD1. Germline V lookup: CDR1 MRHNA, CDR2 SNTAGT. V gave up 2 bases and J gave up 5 bases; unmatched junction bases: 9. This CDR3 is 16 amino acids long. CDR3 in amino acids: CASSDPGQGREDTQYF. The CDR3 DNA is TGTGCCAGCAGTGACCCTGGACAGGGTCGGGAAGATACGCAGTATTTT.

On this clone itself: The sample holds other DNA sequences that translate to the same CDR3. The chain links TRBV13 to TRBJ1-5; D perhaps matches TRBD1 (6 bases). The germline gives CDR1 PRHDT, CDR2 FYEKMQ (reference sequence). The V end lost 4 bases, the J end lost 3 bases, and 10 bases lay between the germline ends. The CDR3 runs 14 residues. CDR3: CASSSDRSNQPQHF. The CDR3 coding sequence is TGTGCCAGCAGCTCAGACAGGTCCAATCAGCCCCAGCATTTT.

The J gene is TRBJ2-2, the V gene TRBV7-2; 7 bases are shared with TRBD1. The CDR3 totals 14 residues. Germline CDR1 reads SGHTA; CDR2 reads FQGNSA. V dropped 5 bases and J dropped 5; count of bases not matched to a gene: 5. The DNA of the CDR3 is TGTGCCAGCAGCCCGACAGGGTATACCGGGGAGCTGTTTTTT. Translating gives CASSPTGYTGELFF. Complete variable domain (other parts from reference TRBV7-2 and TRBJ2-2): GAGVSQSPSNKVTEKGKDVELRCDPISGHTALYWYRQSLGQGLEFLIYFQGNSAPDKSGLPSDRFSAERTGGSVSTLTIQRTQQEDSAVYLCASSPTGYTGELFFGEGSRLTVL.

Only a few counts were recorded for this clone. CDR3 residues: CASSWRGRVNTEAFF. Here the CDR3 DNA reads TGTGCCAGCAGCTGGCGAGGCAGGGTGAACACTGAAGCTTTCTTT. This chain joins TRBV7-2 and TRBJ1-1; D may be TRBD1 (5 bases). CDR3 size: 15 residues. Germline CDR1 and CDR2: SGHTA and FQGNSA. V dropped 4 bases and J dropped 0 bases, with 12 bases sitting between them.

The genes are TRBV18 and TRBJ1-1, with 7 nucleotides matching TRBD1. Germline V gene lookup returns CDR1 KGHSH and CDR2 LQKENI. This CDR3 comprises 15 residues. After removal of 3 bases from V and 5 bases from J, the junction contained 9 bases not matched to a gene. This CDR3 reads CASSPSAGGETEAFF. For the CDR3, the DNA is TGTGCCAGCTCACCCAGTGCAGGGGGTGAGACTGAAGCTTTCTTT.

The chain joins TRBV18 to TRBJ2-7; D call uncertain. The CDR3 has 13 amino acids. Trimming stripped 1 base from V and 0 bases from J, with 4 bases between. The V gene's germline CDR1 is KGHSH and CDR2 LQKENI. This CDR3 reads CASSPHSSYEQYF. The CDR3 DNA reads TGTGCCAGCTCACCACACAGCTCCTACGAGCAGTACTTC.

The chain recombines TRBV6-5 with TRBJ2-1; 7 bases are shared with TRBD2. The CDR3 has 15 amino acids. J gave up 8 bases and V 3 bases, and 10 bases lay outside the gene matches. The germline CDR1 and CDR2 sequences are MNHEY and SVGAGI. The CDR3 sequence is CASSYTGTGRDEQFF. The CDR3 nucleotides are TGTGCCAGCAGTTATACCGGGACGGGGAGGGATGAGCAGTTCTTC.

The J gene is TRBJ1-3, the V gene TRBV27, with D unresolved. This CDR3 has 12 amino acids. Trimming removed 8 bases at V and 2 bases at J, with 7 bases between. Germline CDR1 MNHEY, CDR2 SMNVEV (reference sequence). The CDR3 DNA reads as TGTGCCAGCCGTGGCCCTGGAAACACCATATATTTT. This gives the protein CASRGPGNTIYF.

The J gene is TRBJ2-2, the V gene TRBV21-1; TRBD2, the table's D call, lacks a check against the DNA. TRBV21-1 is shown as a pseudogene. The CDR3 loop spans 13 amino acids. DNA for the CDR3: TGTGCCAGCAGCAGGGGGGACACCGGGGAGCTGTTTTTT. Translating gives CASSRGDTGELFF.

This clone was detected once. The rearrangement uses TRBV28 and TRBJ1-3; D perhaps matches TRBD1 (6 bases). Germline lookup yields CDR1 MDHEN and CDR2 SYDVKM. V was cut by 4 bases and J by 8 bases, with 15 bases left in between. The CDR3 spans 14 residues. CDR3 protein: CASSSRTGLHTIYF. CDR3 sequence (DNA): TGTGCCAGCAGTTCTCGAACAGGGCTACACACCATATATTTT.

V gene TRBV5-8 combines with J gene TRBJ1-5; 7 positions match TRBD1. Looked up from germline, CDR1 is SGHTS and CDR2 is YDEGEE. The V segment lost 4 bases and the J segment 2 bases; nucleotides outside the gene matches: 3. The CDR3 loop spans 14 amino acids. The CDR3 is CASSDRVGNQPQHF. CDR3 coding DNA: TGTGCCAGCAGCGACAGGGTCGGCAATCAGCCCCAGCATTTT.

Remarks on this clone: At the DNA level, this CDR3 is encoded by other sequences in the same sample as well. The chain links TRBV27 to TRBJ1-1; D is ambiguous. V shed 3 bases and J shed 1 base, with 6 bases lying between them. Germline CDR1 and CDR2: MNHEY and SMNVEV (reference sequence). There are 13 residues in the CDR3. CDR3 nucleotide sequence: TGTGCCAGCAGTTTCTCGGGGAACACTGAAGCTTTCTTT. Translation: CASSFSGNTEAFF.

This chain joins TRBV10-3 and TRBJ2-5; perhaps TRBD2 as D (6 bases). TRBJ2-7 matches the DNA end more closely, so the J call is doubtful. CDR3 size: 15 residues. Germline lookup yields CDR1 ENHRY and CDR2 SYGVKD. This chain's CDR3 is CAISESQMGGREQYF. Written as DNA, the CDR3 is TGTGCCATCAGTGAGTCCCAGATGGGAGGTCGCGAGCAGTACTTC.

This chain joins TRBV30 and TRBJ1-1; the D gene is possibly TRBD1 (6 bases). CDR1 is GTSNPN and CDR2 is SVGIG in the germline V gene (reference sequence). This CDR3 is built from 12 residues. Trimming took 0 bases from V and 10 from J, leaving 12 bases between them. The CDR3, as DNA: TGTGCCTGGAGTGTACAGGGTGTCAGAGCTTTCTTT. Its translation: CAWSVQGVRAFF.

This clone was seen once. Distinct nucleotide sequences in the sample also encode this CDR3. This chain links TRBV27 with TRBJ1-1; no reliable D call. The germline gives CDR1 MNHEY, CDR2 SMNVEV (reference sequence). The V end lost 4 bases, the J end lost 2 bases, and 14 bases lay between the germline ends. The CDR3 totals 15 residues. The CDR3 loop is CASSSPGQKNTEAFF. CDR3 nucleotide sequence: TGTGCCAGCAGTTCACCGGGTCAGAAAAACACTGAAGCTTTCTTT.

The rearrangement links TRBV2 to TRBJ1-5, with 7 bases lining up with TRBD1. This CDR3 is 15 amino acids long. With 6 bases clipped from V and 0 bases from J, the junction kept 5 bases outside the gene matches. The germline V gene encodes CDR1 SNHLY and CDR2 FYNNEI. CDR3 in DNA: TGTGCCAGCAGATGGGGACAGATTAGCAATCAGCCCCAGCATTTT. Its translation: CASRWGQISNQPQHF.

This chain connects TRBV11-2 to TRBJ2-3; D call uncertain. V lost 1 base to trimming and J lost 0 bases, with 8 bases between them. Germline assignment: CDR1 SGHAT and CDR2 FQNNGV. This CDR3 comprises 15 residues. CDR3: CASSLGPASTDTQYF. In DNA, the CDR3 is TGTGCCAGCAGCTTAGGGCCCGCAAGCACAGATACGCAGTATTTT.

The chain combines TRBV19 with TRBJ1-3; the match to TRBD1 covers 8 bases. This CDR3 has 15 residues. From germline, CDR1 is LNHDA and CDR2 SQIVND (reference sequence). V gave up 4 bases and J gave up 7 bases; unmatched junction bases: 9. CDR3 sequence reads: CASSTGQGLRNTIYF. The CDR3 DNA reads as TGTGCCAGTAGTACCGGACAGGGACTGCGGAACACCATATATTTT.

This clone was counted once. This chain joins TRBV12-3 or TRBV12-4 and TRBJ1-2; the D is unclear. V dropped 5 bases and J dropped 7 bases, with 14 bases sitting between them. There are 13 residues in the CDR3. CDR3 loop: CASSAAIPSGYTF. The CDR3 DNA reads TGTGCCAGCAGTGCCGCGATTCCTAGTGGCTACACCTTC.

The V and J genes are TRBV24-1 and TRBJ2-1, with 10 nucleotides matching TRBD2. This CDR3 region has 16 residues. The V and J ends lost 0 bases and 6 bases, in that order; junction bases with no gene match: 4. Germline lookup yields CDR1 KGHDR and CDR2 SFDVKD. The CDR3 DNA reads TGTGCCACCAGTGATTTGACTAGCGGGATTCTCAATGAGCAGTTCTTC. The encoded protein is CATSDLTSGILNEQFF.

V is TRBV3-1 (or the pseudogene TRBV3-2) and J is TRBJ2-7, with D tentatively TRBD2 (5 bases). Germline CDR1 and CDR2: LGHDT and YNNKEL (reference sequence). V lost 4 bases and J lost 6, with 10 bases in between. The CDR3 is made up of 12 amino acids. The CDR3 nucleotides read TGTGCCAGCAGCCTCAGAGAGGGCGAGCAGTACTTC. Translation gives CASSLREGEQYF.